These T cell receptor beta chains were read from a single sample in a study of blood T cell repertoires in COVID-19. Assay used: immunoSEQ multiplex PCR; TCRdb lists only in-frame clones, some missing. The sample lists about 140,000 clones, about four fifths occurring once. Sequencing was done on a sample of PBMCs or T cells enriched from blood (not recorded which). The receptors originated from a man aged 35 to 55 with acute COVID-19. The CDR3 runs from the conserved cysteine through the conserved F or W. A D gene is named only where the DNA matches it firmly. Some rows have no size entry. The others give once, few or many, or a class for an expanded clone.

d_gene: -
abundance: -
v_gene: TRBV28
j_gene: TRBJ2-5
CDR3aa: CASSFGGPGTQYF
CDR3nt: TGTGCCAGCAGTTTTGGGGGCCCGGGGACCCAGTACTTC

d_gene: TRBD2
abundance: -
v_gene: TRBV4-1
j_gene: TRBJ2-7
CDR3aa: CASSPRLAGSYEQYF
CDR3nt: TGCGCCAGCAGCCCCCGGTTAGCGGGTTCCTACGAGCAGTACTTC

d_gene: TRBD1
abundance: -
v_gene: TRBV10-3
j_gene: TRBJ1-1
CDR3aa: CAISDGGQGADDEAFF
CDR3nt: TGTGCCATCAGTGATGGGGGCCAGGGGGCAGATGATGAAGCTTTCTTT

d_gene: TRBD2
abundance: -
v_gene: TRBV11-2
j_gene: TRBJ2-7
CDR3aa: CASSQSTSGTYEQYF
CDR3nt: TGTGCCAGCAGCCAGTCGACTAGCGGGACCTACGAGCAGTACTTC

d_gene: TRBD1
abundance: few
v_gene: TRBV10-3
j_gene: TRBJ1-6
CDR3aa: CAISEQTGLNSPLHF
CDR3nt: TGTGCCATCAGTGAGCAGACAGGGTTGAATTCACCCCTCCACTTT

d_gene: TRBD1
abundance: -
v_gene: TRBV4-1
j_gene: TRBJ1-5
CDR3aa: CASSQEDRGSGQPQHF
CDR3nt: TGCGCCAGCAGCCAAGAGGACAGGGGATCCGGTCAGCCCCAGCATTTT

d_gene: TRBD2
abundance: -
v_gene: TRBV5-1
j_gene: TRBJ2-7
CDR3aa: CASSLRSLTSGTYEQYF
CDR3nt: TGCGCCAGCAGCTTGCGCTCGTTGACTAGCGGGACCTACGAGCAGTACTTC

d_gene: TRBD1
abundance: -
v_gene: TRBV7-9
j_gene: TRBJ1-2
CDR3aa: CASSLEGASGYTF
CDR3nt: TGTGCCAGCAGCTTAGAGGGGGCTAGCGGCTACACCTTC

d_gene: -
abundance: -
v_gene: TRBV30
j_gene: TRBJ1-3
CDR3aa: CAWRVRAGNTIYF
CDR3nt: TGTGCCTGGAGAGTACGGGCTGGAAACACCATATATTTT

d_gene: TRBD1
abundance: once
v_gene: TRBV27
j_gene: TRBJ1-1
CDR3aa: CASSLLIGTGETEAFF
CDR3nt: TGTGCCAGCAGTTTATTGATCGGGACAGGGGAAACTGAAGCTTTCTTT

d_gene: -
abundance: -
v_gene: TRBV5-1
j_gene: TRBJ2-6
CDR3aa: CASSQASGVKTGANVLTF
CDR3nt: TGCGCCAGCAGCCAAGCGTCAGGGGTTAAGACTGGGGCCAACGTCCTGACTTTC

d_gene: TRBD1
abundance: -
v_gene: TRBV7-2
j_gene: TRBJ2-1
CDR3aa: CASSLPTGGWGQFF
CDR3nt: TGTGCCAGCAGCTTACCTACAGGGGGCTGGGGGCAGTTCTTC

d_gene: -
abundance: -
v_gene: TRBV5-6
j_gene: TRBJ1-6
CDR3aa: CASSLEGSRGYNSPLHF
CDR3nt: TGTGCCAGCAGCTTGGAAGGGTCCAGGGGCTATAATTCACCCCTCCACTTT

d_gene: TRBD1
abundance: -
v_gene: TRBV19
j_gene: TRBJ2-7
CDR3aa: CASSSLTGRDGSYEQYF
CDR3nt: TGTGCCAGTAGTTCCTTGACAGGGAGAGACGGATCCTACGAGCAGTACTTC

d_gene: -
abundance: -
v_gene: TRBV4-1
j_gene: TRBJ1-1
CDR3aa: CASSSIVGVTEAFF
CDR3nt: TGCGCCAGCAGCTCGATAGTAGGGGTCACTGAAGCTTTCTTT

d_gene: TRBD1
abundance: -
v_gene: TRBV6-2/TRBV6-3
j_gene: TRBJ1-2
CDR3aa: CASSNFTDRRDGYTF
CDR3nt: TGTGCCAGCAGCAACTTTACGGACAGGAGGGATGGCTACACCTTC

d_gene: TRBD1
abundance: -
v_gene: TRBV18
j_gene: TRBJ1-1
CDR3aa: CASSPSDRENTEAFF
CDR3nt: TGTGCCAGCTCACCATCCGACAGGGAGAACACTGAAGCTTTCTTT

d_gene: -
abundance: -
v_gene: TRBV2
j_gene: TRBJ1-5
CDR3aa: CASLYSLNQPQHF
CDR3nt: TGTGCCAGCCTCTACAGCCTTAATCAGCCCCAGCATTTT

d_gene: -
abundance: -
v_gene: TRBV6-5
j_gene: TRBJ2-3
CDR3aa: CAVQDSNTDTQYF
CDR3nt: TGTGCCGTTCAGGACTCGAACACAGATACGCAGTATTTT

d_gene: -
abundance: -
v_gene: TRBV28
j_gene: TRBJ2-1
CDR3aa: CASSLGSRDNEQFF
CDR3nt: TGTGCCAGCAGTTTGGGTAGCCGGGACAATGAGCAGTTCTTC

d_gene: TRBD2
abundance: -
v_gene: TRBV6-5
j_gene: TRBJ2-7
CDR3aa: CASSYRASGTPYEQYF
CDR3nt: TGTGCCAGCAGTTACAGGGCTAGCGGGACGCCCTACGAGCAGTACTTC

d_gene: TRBD2
abundance: -
v_gene: TRBV2
j_gene: TRBJ2-1
CDR3aa: CASNQPRTSGSSYNEQFF
CDR3nt: TGTGCCAGCAACCAACCCCGGACTAGCGGTAGCTCCTACAATGAGCAGTTCTTC

d_gene: TRBD1
abundance: -
v_gene: TRBV3-1/TRBV3-2
j_gene: TRBJ1-6
CDR3aa: CASSPRQGSYNSPLHF
CDR3nt: TGTGCCAGCAGCCCTCGACAGGGATCCTATAATTCACCCCTCCACTTT

d_gene: -
abundance: -
v_gene: TRBV5-5
j_gene: TRBJ2-7
CDR3aa: CASSATYSYEQYF
CDR3nt: TGTGCCAGCAGCGCCACTTACAGCTACGAGCAGTACTTC

d_gene: -
abundance: -
v_gene: TRBV6-2/TRBV6-3
j_gene: TRBJ1-2
CDR3aa: CASSLLAGTHYGYTF
CDR3nt: TGTGCCAGCAGCTTATTGGCAGGAACCCACTATGGCTACACCTTC

d_gene: TRBD1
abundance: few
v_gene: TRBV4-1
j_gene: TRBJ1-2
CDR3aa: CASSQADGGRGQVYGYTF
CDR3nt: TGCGCCAGCAGCCAAGCTGACGGAGGCAGGGGGCAAGTCTATGGCTACACCTTC

d_gene: -
abundance: -
v_gene: TRBV15
j_gene: TRBJ2-7
CDR3aa: CATSAQTSTEQYF
CDR3nt: TGTGCCACCAGCGCTCAGACAAGCACCGAGCAGTACTTC

d_gene: TRBD1
abundance: few
v_gene: TRBV4-1
j_gene: TRBJ1-2
CDR3aa: CASSRAGTGSSNYGYTF
CDR3nt: TGCGCCAGCAGCCGCGCCGGGACAGGGAGTTCGAACTATGGCTACACCTTC

d_gene: TRBD1
abundance: -
v_gene: TRBV11-2
j_gene: TRBJ2-7
CDR3aa: CATSTGGLLEQYF
CDR3nt: TGTGCCACCTCGACAGGGGGTCTACTCGAGCAGTACTTC

d_gene: TRBD1
abundance: -
v_gene: TRBV11-2
j_gene: TRBJ1-6
CDR3aa: CASSPGGTLYNSPLHF
CDR3nt: TGTGCCAGCAGCCCAGGGGGGACACTCTATAATTCACCCCTCCACTTT

d_gene: -
abundance: -
v_gene: TRBV6-5
j_gene: TRBJ2-7
CDR3aa: CASGSGYASSEQYF
CDR3nt: TGTGCCAGCGGTTCGGGGTATGCCTCGAGTGAGCAGTACTTC

d_gene: -
abundance: -
v_gene: TRBV6-5
j_gene: TRBJ1-4
CDR3aa: CASRSGKRYEKLFF
CDR3nt: TGTGCCAGCAGAAGCGGGAAGCGATATGAAAAACTGTTTTTT

d_gene: -
abundance: -
v_gene: TRBV5-1
j_gene: TRBJ2-2
CDR3aa: CASSLFGTGELFF
CDR3nt: TGCGCCAGCAGCTTGTTCGGGACCGGGGAGCTGTTTTTT

d_gene: TRBD1
abundance: -
v_gene: TRBV25-1
j_gene: TRBJ2-7
CDR3aa: CASNNRGYEQYF
CDR3nt: TGTGCCAGCAATAACAGGGGGTACGAGCAGTACTTC

d_gene: -
abundance: -
v_gene: TRBV25-1
j_gene: TRBJ1-5
CDR3aa: CASSERGNQPQHF
CDR3nt: TGTGCCAGCAGTGAACGAGGGAATCAGCCCCAGCATTTT

d_gene: TRBD1
abundance: few
v_gene: TRBV27
j_gene: TRBJ1-1
CDR3aa: CASSLLDRGRRTEAFF
CDR3nt: TGTGCCAGCAGTCTCCTGGACAGGGGGCGTCGGACTGAAGCTTTCTTT

d_gene: -
abundance: few
v_gene: TRBV12-5
j_gene: TRBJ2-3
CDR3aa: CASALYLGAGELTDTQYF
CDR3nt: TGTGCTAGTGCCCTCTATCTTGGAGCCGGGGAGCTCACAGATACGCAGTATTTT

d_gene: -
abundance: -
v_gene: TRBV28
j_gene: TRBJ1-3
CDR3aa: CASSPSGTLGNTIYF
CDR3nt: TGTGCCAGCAGTCCTTCAGGGACTCTTGGAAACACCATATATTTT

d_gene: -
abundance: -
v_gene: TRBV19
j_gene: TRBJ2-7
CDR3aa: CASGPPQPYEQYF
CDR3nt: TGTGCCAGTGGGCCCCCACAGCCCTACGAGCAGTACTTC

d_gene: TRBD2
abundance: once
v_gene: TRBV4-2
j_gene: TRBJ2-5
CDR3aa: CASSLGLAGGQETQYF
CDR3nt: TGTGCCAGCAGCCTCGGACTAGCGGGGGGCCAGGAGACCCAGTACTTC

d_gene: TRBD1
abundance: -
v_gene: TRBV5-4
j_gene: TRBJ2-7
CDR3aa: CASSLAGTGYEQYF
CDR3nt: TGTGCCAGCAGCTTGGCGGGGACAGGCTACGAGCAGTACTTC

d_gene: -
abundance: -
v_gene: TRBV6-5
j_gene: TRBJ1-6
CDR3aa: CASGRASSYNSPLHF
CDR3nt: TGTGCCAGCGGGAGGGCTAGCTCCTATAATTCACCCCTCCACTTT